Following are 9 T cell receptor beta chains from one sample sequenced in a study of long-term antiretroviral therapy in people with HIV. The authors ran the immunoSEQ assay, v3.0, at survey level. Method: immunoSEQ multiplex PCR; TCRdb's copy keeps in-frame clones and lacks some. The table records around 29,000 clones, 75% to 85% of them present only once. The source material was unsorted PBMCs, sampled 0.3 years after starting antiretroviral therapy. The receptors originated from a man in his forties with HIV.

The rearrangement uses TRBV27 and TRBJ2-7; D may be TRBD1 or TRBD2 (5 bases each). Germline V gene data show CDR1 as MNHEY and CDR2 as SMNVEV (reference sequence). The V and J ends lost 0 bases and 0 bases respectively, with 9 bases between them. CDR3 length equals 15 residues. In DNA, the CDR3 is TGTGCCAGCAGTTTATCGTCAGGGACCTCCTACGAGCAGTACTTC. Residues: CASSLSSGTSYEQYF.

The CDR3 region is CASSVAPTSGSYNEQFF. DNA for the CDR3: TGTGCCAGCAGCGTGGCCCCTACTAGCGGGTCCTACAATGAGCAGTTCTTC. The gene calls are TRBV9 and TRBJ2-1; TRBD2 agrees at 9 bases. Germline CDR1 reads SGDLS; CDR2 reads YYNGEE. This CDR3 has 17 residues. J gave up 1 base and V 2 bases, and 7 bases lay outside the gene matches.

The CDR3 sequence: CASSAAATSGSHEQYF. CDR3 in DNA: TGCGCCAGCAGCGCCGCAGCGACTAGCGGGAGCCACGAGCAGTACTTC. The chain has TRBV5-1 and TRBJ2-7, with 12 nucleotides matching TRBD2. This CDR3 has 16 residues. In germline, CDR1 is SGHRS, CDR2 YFSETQ. Losses at the gene ends were 4 bases for V and 5 bases for J; bases not matched to a gene: 10.

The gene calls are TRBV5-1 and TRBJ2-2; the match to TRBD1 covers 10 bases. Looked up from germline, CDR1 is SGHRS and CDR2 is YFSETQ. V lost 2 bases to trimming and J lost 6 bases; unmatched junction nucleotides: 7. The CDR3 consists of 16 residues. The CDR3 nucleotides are TGCGCCAGCAGCTTACGGACAGGGGGGGGAGCCGGGGAGCTGTTTTTT. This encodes CASSLRTGGGAGELFF.

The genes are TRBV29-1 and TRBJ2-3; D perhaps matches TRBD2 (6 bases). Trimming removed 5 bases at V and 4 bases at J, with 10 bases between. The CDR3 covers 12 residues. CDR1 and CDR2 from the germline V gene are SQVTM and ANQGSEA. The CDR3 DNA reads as TGCAGCGTTCGGCGGGGTCCAGATACGCAGTATTTT. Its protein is CSVRRGPDTQYF.

CDR3 loop: CASSSGLANTGELFF. The DNA of the CDR3 is TGTGCCAGCAGCTCGGGACTAGCGAACACCGGGGAGCTGTTTTTT. The chain employs TRBV9 and TRBJ2-2; the match to TRBD2 covers 8 bases. The CDR3 is 15 amino acids. Germline assignment: CDR1 SGDLS and CDR2 YYNGEE. Losses at the gene ends were 4 bases for V and 0 bases for J; bases not matched to a gene: 2.

The CDR3 nucleotides read TGTGCCAGCAGCCAAGAAGGCGGGAATGAAAAACTGTTTTTT. Its translation is CASSQEGGNEKLFF. This chain joins TRBV4-2 and TRBJ1-4; the D is unclear. Trimming left V 0 bases short and J 5 bases short, with 7 bases between. The CDR3 is made up of 14 amino acids. Germline assignment: CDR1 LGHNA and CDR2 YNFKEQ.

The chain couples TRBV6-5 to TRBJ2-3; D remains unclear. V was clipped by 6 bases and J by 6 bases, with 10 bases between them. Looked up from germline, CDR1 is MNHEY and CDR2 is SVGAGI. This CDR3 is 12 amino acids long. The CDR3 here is CASRPHTDTQYF. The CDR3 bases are TGTGCCAGCAGACCGCACACCGATACGCAGTATTTT.

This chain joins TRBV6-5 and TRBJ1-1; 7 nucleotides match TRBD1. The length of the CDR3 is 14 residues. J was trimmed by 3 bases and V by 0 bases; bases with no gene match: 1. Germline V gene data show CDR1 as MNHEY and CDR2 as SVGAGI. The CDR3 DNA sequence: TGTGCCAGCAGTTACTCGGGGACAGACACTGAAGCTTTCTTT. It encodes CASSYSGTDTEAFF.